The rows below give T cell receptor beta chains drawn from one sample of a study of T cells after yellow fever vaccination. TCRdb fed the 5' RACE reads into MiXCR, producing one record per CDR3 protein. The repertoire holds about 300,000 distinct CDR3 sequences, less than 9.5% seen once, with about 3.5% in the top ten. The sample here was CD4+ T cells sorted from PBMCs, taken 5 days after the yellow fever booster vaccination. These TCRs come from a man aged 18 to 29 who received the YFV17D yellow fever vaccine. Each CDR3 is given with its conserved first and last residue. The D gene is left open where the match is weak.

>TRBV7-2|NA
CASSLQYLADTQYF
>TRBV7-9|NA
CASSPGQPGTDTQYF
>TRBV4-1|NA
CASSKPVAVRGGYTF
>TRBV4-3|NA
CASSHAGQPSSGNTIYF
>TRBV5-6|TRBD1
CASSVRDRRPMNTEAFF
>TRBV21-1|NA
CASSTKRGRPQPQHF
>TRBV23-1|TRBD1
CASSTDRGRPDTGELFF
>TRBV20-1|NA
CSASGGDAYNEQFF
>TRBV28|NA
CASSLLTSGNTIYF
>TRBV6-6|NA
CASRPGHRGNTIYF
>TRBV12-3/TRBV12-4|TRBD1
CARPPPPGQPFDGETQYF
>TRBV5-1|TRBD1
CASSSYRGSSYNEQFF
>TRBV4-3|TRBD2
CASSQDSSGGPYSTDTQYF
>TRBV7-2|NA
CASSFDGLNTGELFF
>TRBV7-2|TRBD2
CASSPQAGATDTQYF
>TRBV11-2|NA
CASSPLRGVGETQYF
>TRBV5-1|NA
CASSLGRPNNSPLHF
>TRBV2|NA
CASSGDTYSPLHF
>TRBV11-2|TRBD2
CASSRGRGGPPNQETQYF
>TRBV7-9|TRBD1
CASRRQGASNEQFF
>TRBV4-2|TRBD2
CASSQGTSGIQYF
>TRBV20-1|NA
CSARIVGARETQYF
>TRBV27|NA
CASSLGFGGMNTEAFF
>TRBV12-5|NA
CASGLVSGRRINYGYTF
>TRBV6-6|NA
CASSYRNARGPMSNEQFF